The 20 T cell receptor beta chains below come from one sample, sequenced in a study of T cells after yellow fever vaccination. Using its own MiXCR run on the 5' RACE reads, TCRdb lists one record per CDR3 protein. The sample consists of 70,000 or so distinct CDR3 sequences, about 7.7% of them appearing once. This specimen was CD8+ T cells sorted from PBMCs, taken more than 8 days after the first yellow fever vaccination. Receptors were obtained from a man aged 18 to 29 who received the YFV17D yellow fever vaccine.

For this clonotype: The conserved final phenylalanine or tryptophan is absent from the CDR3, which likely points to a read error. This chain links TRBV6-5 with TRBJ1-4; no clear D. The CDR3 contains 13 residues. Germline CDR1 reads MNHEY; CDR2 reads SVGAGI. The V end was cut by 1 base, the J end by 7 bases, with 7 bases between. In DNA form, the CDR3 reads TGTGCCAGCAGTTACTTGGGAGGTGAAAAACTGTTTTCT. Residues: CASSYLGGEKLFS.

The rearrangement joins TRBV6-5 to TRBJ1-2, with a tentative D call TRBD1 (6 bases). The germline gives CDR1 MNHEY, CDR2 SVGAGI. Trimming left V 0 bases short and J 3 bases short, with 17 bases between. There are 17 residues in the CDR3. The CDR3 bases are TGTGCCAGCAGTTACTCGCCCTTTACAGGGAAGGACTATGGCTACACCTTC. This codes for CASSYSPFTGKDYGYTF.

This clonotype was recorded many times. The chain has TRBV20-1 and TRBJ2-5, with 9 positions matching TRBD2. The CDR3 is 15 residues long. Germline V CDR1 and CDR2: DFQATT, SNEGSKA (reference sequence). After removal of 1 base from V and 5 bases from J, the junction contained 8 bases not matched to a gene. CDR3 in amino acids: CSARGLAGPEETQYF. The CDR3 DNA follows: TGCAGTGCTAGAGGGCTAGCGGGGCCGGAGGAGACCCAGTACTTC.

In its sample, this clonotype was seen many times. The V and J genes are TRBV4-2 and TRBJ2-1, with 7 bases aligning to TRBD2. The CDR3 is 16 residues long. The germline V gene encodes CDR1 LGHNA and CDR2 YNFKEQ. Germline trimming cut 3 bases from V and 9 bases from J; bases unmatched to any gene: 14. CDR3 loop: CASSQTATGGTTEQFF. CDR3 DNA sequence: TGTGCCAGCAGCCAGACTGCAACAGGTGGGACTACTGAGCAGTTCTTC.

This clonotype turned up a few times. J is TRBJ1-2 and V is TRBV20-1; 12 bases align to TRBD1. J lost 7 bases, V lost 3 bases, and 27 bases had no gene match. This CDR3 spans 21 amino acids. Germline assignment: CDR1 DFQATT and CDR2 SNEGSKA (reference sequence). CDR3 in amino acids: CSARHRDRGRGTGVRLGGYTF. CDR3 nucleotide sequence: TGCAGTGCTAGGCACCGGGACAGGGGGCGCGGGACGGGAGTAAGGTTGGGTGGCTACACCTTC.

The V gene is TRBV12-3 or TRBV12-4, the J gene TRBJ1-1; tentative D call: TRBD1 (5 bases). This CDR3 region has 18 residues. V lost 3 bases and J lost 2, with 22 bases in between. CDR3 nucleotides: TGTGCCAGCAGTTTTGGGGTTACGGGGGGAGGGGAAAACACTGAAGCTTTCTTT. It specifies CASSFGVTGGGENTEAFF.

V is TRBV28 and J is TRBJ2-5; D uncertain. The ends were cut back, 7 bases at V and 3 bases at J, with 12 bases in the middle. The CDR3 covers 13 residues. Germline V gene lookup returns CDR1 MDHEN and CDR2 SYDVKM. The CDR3 spells CASTHLQEETQYF. CDR3 nucleotide sequence: TGTGCCAGCACTCACCTCCAAGAAGAGACCCAGTACTTC.

Ten or more counts support this clonotype. The chain couples TRBV4-1 to TRBJ1-2; D perhaps matches TRBD1 (5 bases). The germline V gene has CDR1 MGHRA and CDR2 YSYEKL. The V end lost 4 bases, the J end lost 3 bases, and 15 bases lay between the germline ends. The CDR3 is 15 amino acids. The CDR3 loop is CASSLAGQAYYGYTF. The CDR3 DNA sequence: TGCGCCAGCAGCCTAGCGGGGCAGGCCTACTATGGCTACACCTTC.

In its sample, this clonotype was seen many times. The chain joins TRBV7-2 to TRBJ1-1; 11 bases are shared with TRBD1. The CDR3 is made up of 16 amino acids. With V trimmed by 5 bases and J by 1 base, 6 bases remained unmatched. Germline V gene sequence: CDR1 SGHTA, CDR2 FQGNSA. The CDR3 DNA reads TGTGCCAGCAGCATAGGGACAGGGGGTTGGAACACTGAAGCTTTCTTT. This sequence encodes CASSIGTGGWNTEAFF.

As for this clonotype: No conserved phenylalanine or tryptophan ends this CDR3, so it is likely a read error. The chain joins TRBV6-2 or TRBV6-3 to TRBJ2-1; 10 bases are a match to TRBD2. The CDR3 is 16 amino acids. Looked up from germline, CDR1 is MNHEY and CDR2 is SVGEGT. V dropped 6 bases and J dropped 0; count of bases not matched to a gene: 5. The CDR3 DNA sequence: TGTGCCAGCAGCGAACTAGCGGGGTACTCCTACAATGAGCAGTTCGTC. Translated, it gives CASSELAGYSYNEQFV.

In its sample, this clonotype was seen a few times. V is TRBV5-1 and J is TRBJ1-1, with unresolved D. CDR1 is SGHRS, CDR2 YFSETQ, per germline. V was clipped by 4 bases and J by 5 bases, with 15 bases between them. There are 14 residues in the CDR3. Here the CDR3 reads CASSPYRLATEAFF. CDR3 sequence (DNA): TGCGCCAGCAGCCCCTACCGCTTGGCGACTGAAGCTTTCTTT.

This clonotype has at least ten counts. CDR3: CASSHSNSADTQYF. In nucleotides, the CDR3 is TGCGCCAGCAGCCATAGTAATTCTGCAGATACGCAGTATTTT. The rearrangement links TRBV5-1 to TRBJ2-3; no clear D gene. CDR3 length: 14 residues. Between the trimmed V and J ends, which lost 4 bases and 4 bases, there was a span of 13 bases. Germline assignment: CDR1 SGHRS and CDR2 YFSETQ.

This clonotype was picked up many times. This chain links TRBV6-5 with TRBJ1-2; no reliable D call. In germline, CDR1 is MNHEY, CDR2 SVGAGI. Trimming cost V 7 bases and J 5 bases, with 14 bases left between them. The CDR3 has 13 amino acids. CDR3 nucleotide sequence: TGTGCCAGCAACGGAGGGCTCGGATATGGCTACACCTTC. Protein product: CASNGGLGYGYTF.

This clonotype was recorded a few times. The chain uses TRBV7-9 and TRBJ1-6; 7 bases agree with TRBD1. This CDR3 has 12 amino acids. V was pared by 6 bases and J by 9 bases, with 2 bases of the junction left unmatched. Germline V CDR1 and CDR2: SEHNR, FQNEAQ (reference sequence). CDR3 DNA sequence: TGTGCCAGCAGGACAGGGACTTCACCCCTCCACTTT. Its protein product is CASRTGTSPLHF.

This clonotype was seen a handful of times. The chain carries TRBV2 and TRBJ1-5; a weak D match, TRBD1 (5 bases). With 6 bases removed from V and 0 bases from J, the gap between germline ends came to 12 bases. The V gene's germline CDR1 is SNHLY and CDR2 FYNNEI. CDR3 length: 15 amino acids. CDR3 sequence (DNA): TGTGCCAGCAGACCGACAGAGTATAGCAATCAGCCCCAGCATTTT. Translation gives CASRPTEYSNQPQHF. Full variable domain (remainder filled in from reference TRBV2 and TRBJ1-5): EPEVTQTPSHQVTQMGQEVILRCVPISNHLYFYWYRQILGQKVEFLVSFYNNEISEKSEIFDDQFSVERPDGSNFTLKIRSTKLEDSAMYFCASRPTEYSNQPQHFGDGTRLSIL.

The CDR3 spells CASSAMGVQETQYF. The CDR3 region has the DNA TGTGCCAGTAGTGCTATGGGGGTCCAGGAGACCCAGTACTTC. The rearrangement joins TRBV19 to TRBJ2-5, with D perhaps being TRBD1 or TRBD2 (5 bases each). The V end lost 5 bases, the J end lost 5 bases, and 15 bases lay between the germline ends. Looked up from germline, CDR1 is LNHDA and CDR2 is SQIVND (reference sequence). CDR3 length equals 14 residues.

The table lists this clonotype with many counts. This sequence joins TRBV6-5 and TRBJ2-5; TRBD1 agrees at 8 bases. After removal of 6 bases from V and 5 bases from J, the junction contained 2 bases not matched to a gene. Germline V gives CDR1 MNHEY, CDR2 SVGAGI. The CDR3 runs to 12 residues. CDR3 DNA: TGTGCCAGCAGGGACAGGGAGGAGACCCAGTACTTC. It codes for CASRDREETQYF.

In its sample, this clonotype was seen many times. The chain links TRBV24-1 to TRBJ2-5, with D unresolved. The CDR3 runs to 13 residues. Trimming stripped 3 bases from V and 5 bases from J, with 9 bases between. Germline CDR1 KGHDR, CDR2 SFDVKD. CDR3 in DNA: TGTGCCACCAGTGATGGTAGTAGGGAGACCCAGTACTTC. Its translation is CATSDGSRETQYF.

The V gene is TRBV7-9, the J gene TRBJ2-5; the match to TRBD2 covers 8 bases. V lost 5 bases and J lost 4; bases outside the gene matches: 12. Per germline, CDR1 SEHNR and CDR2 FQNEAQ (reference sequence). The CDR3 length is 16 residues. CDR3 region: CASSASPTGGAETQYF. The DNA of the CDR3 is TGTGCCAGCAGCGCCTCCCCGACGGGGGGGGCAGAGACCCAGTACTTC.

This clonotype was counted many times. This chain connects TRBV4-1 to TRBJ2-7; D uncertain. Germline V gene sequence: CDR1 MGHRA, CDR2 YSYEKL. Trimming shortened V by 1 base and J by 0 bases, and 10 bases separated the two germline ends. This CDR3 spans 15 amino acids. The CDR3 region has the DNA TGCGCCAGCAGCCAAGTCCACGTGAGCTCCTACGAGCAGTACTTC. This encodes CASSQVHVSSYEQYF.